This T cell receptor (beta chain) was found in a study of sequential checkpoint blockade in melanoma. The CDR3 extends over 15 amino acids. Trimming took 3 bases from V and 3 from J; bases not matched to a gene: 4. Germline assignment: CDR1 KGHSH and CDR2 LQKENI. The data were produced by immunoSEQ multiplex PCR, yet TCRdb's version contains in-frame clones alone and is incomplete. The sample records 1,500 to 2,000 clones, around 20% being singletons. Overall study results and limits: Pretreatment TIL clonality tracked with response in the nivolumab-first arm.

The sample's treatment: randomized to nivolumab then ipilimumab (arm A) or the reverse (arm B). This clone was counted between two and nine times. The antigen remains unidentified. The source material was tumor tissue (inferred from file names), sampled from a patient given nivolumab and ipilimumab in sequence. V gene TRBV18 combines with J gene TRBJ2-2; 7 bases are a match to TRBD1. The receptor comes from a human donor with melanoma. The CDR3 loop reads CASSPTGRDTGELFF. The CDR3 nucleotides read TGTGCCAGCTCACCGACAGGGCGGGACACCGGGGAGCTGTTTTTT.